A selection of T cell receptor beta chains follows, all from one sample in a study of cytomegalovirus exposure and HLA in healthy donors. Assay: immunoSEQ multiplex PCR; the TCRdb copy retains only in-frame clones and omits some. The profile covers over 95,000 clones, with 74% appearing a single time and more than 2% taken by the ten largest. Sequenced input: PBMCs. These receptor sequences come from a human donor in good health. The CDR3 runs from the conserved cysteine through the conserved F or W. D genes are given only for firm matches. Size is omitted from some rows. Given values are once, few, many or a class for expanded clones.

>TRBV7-9|TRBJ1-4|TRBD1|NA
CASSSTGWVNEKLFF
TGTGCCAGCAGTTCGACAGGGTGGGTTAATGAAAAACTGTTTTTT
>TRBV10-2|TRBJ2-7|TRBD2|NA
CASSGGGYEQYF
TGCGCCAGCAGTGGGGGGGGCTACGAGCAGTACTTC
>TRBV4-1|TRBJ1-4|NA|NA
CASSLYRVTGEKLFF
TGCGCCAGCAGCCTCTACAGGGTCACCGGTGAAAAACTGTTTTTT
>TRBV5-1|TRBJ2-7|TRBD1|NA
CASSLRGLEYEQYF
TGCGCCAGCAGCTTGAGGGGGCTGGAATACGAGCAGTACTTC
>TRBV6-5|TRBJ2-1|TRBD2|NA
CASSTPSGAYNEQFF
TGTGCCAGCAGTACTCCAAGCGGGGCCTACAATGAGCAGTTCTTC
>TRBV10-1|TRBJ2-5|NA|NA
CASSESQRNQETQYF
TGCGCCAGCAGTGAGTCCCAGCGGAATCAAGAGACCCAGTACTTC
>TRBV7-9|TRBJ2-1|NA|NA
CASSLDSGGYNEQFF
TGTGCCAGCAGCTTGGACTCCGGGGGATACAATGAGCAGTTCTTC
>TRBV27|TRBJ2-7|TRBD2|NA
CASSFLHSGSAYEQYF
TGTGCCAGCAGTTTCCTTCATAGCGGGTCTGCCTACGAGCAGTACTTC
>TRBV28|TRBJ2-7|TRBD2|once
CASSWAGWSGRAYEQYF
TGTGCCAGCAGTTGGGCAGGTTGGTCAGGGAGGGCCTACGAGCAGTACTTC
>TRBV28|TRBJ2-1|NA|NA
CASRDSFSYNEQFF
TGTGCCAGCAGGGACAGCTTCTCCTACAATGAGCAGTTCTTC
>TRBV5-6|TRBJ2-6|NA|NA
CASSHPTLRRGANVLTF
TGTGCCAGCAGCCACCCGACCCTTCGGAGAGGGGCCAACGTCCTGACTTTC
>TRBV28|TRBJ1-6|NA|NA
CASRPGAGIRNSPLHF
TGTGCCAGCAGGCCGGGCGCAGGGATACGTAATTCACCCCTCCACTTT
>TRBV28|TRBJ2-7|TRBD2|NA
CASSTGGGEQYF
TGTGCCAGCAGTACCGGGGGGGGCGAGCAGTACTTC
>TRBV6-6|TRBJ2-5|TRBD2|NA
CASSYLPSGRGETQYF
TGTGCCAGCAGTTACCTGCCTAGCGGGAGAGGTGAGACCCAGTACTTC
>TRBV27|TRBJ2-7|NA|NA
CASSVAGGRGGQERYF
TGTGCCAGCAGTGTGGCCGGGGGTCGAGGGGGCCAGGAACGGTACTTC
>TRBV7-9|TRBJ2-1|NA|NA
CASKRIPAAVDEQFF
TGTGCCAGCAAAAGAATTCCCGCCGCGGTGGATGAGCAGTTCTTC
>TRBV7-9|TRBJ2-7|TRBD1|NA
CSSRAGTGPTYEQYF
TGTTCCAGCAGGGCCGGGACAGGGCCAACGTACGAGCAGTACTTC
>TRBV9|TRBJ2-5|NA|NA
CASSVGGGGARETQYF
TGTGCCAGCAGCGTAGGGGGTGGGGGGGCACGGGAGACCCAGTACTTC
>TRBV29-1|TRBJ2-1|NA|NA
CSVEEGGYNEQFF
TGCAGCGTTGAAGAAGGCGGGTACAATGAGCAGTTCTTC
>TRBV28|TRBJ1-4|NA|NA
CASSFARAIPTTNEKLFF
TGTGCCAGCAGTTTTGCCAGGGCTATACCTACAACTAATGAAAAACTGTTTTTT
>TRBV5-1|TRBJ2-6|TRBD2|NA
CASSHLSGGDLSGANVLTF
TGCGCCAGCAGCCACTTGAGCGGGGGTGACCTCTCTGGGGCCAACGTCCTGACTTTC
>TRBV30|TRBJ2-1|TRBD1|once
CAWSATRDRGYNEQFF
TGTGCCTGGAGTGCTACCCGGGACAGGGGCTACAATGAGCAGTTCTTC
>TRBV4-3|TRBJ1-6|TRBD1|NA
CASSQGDSGDSPLHF
TGCGCCAGCAGCCAGGGGGACAGTGGGGATTCACCCCTCCACTTT
>TRBV7-6|TRBJ1-4|TRBD1|NA
CASSEGAGQGNEKLFF
TGTGCCAGCAGCGAGGGGGCGGGACAGGGGAATGAAAAACTGTTTTTT
>TRBV30|TRBJ2-1|TRBD2|NA
CAWNGLAGDEQFF
TGTGCCTGGAACGGACTAGCGGGGGATGAGCAGTTCTTC
>TRBV6-1|TRBJ2-3|NA|NA
CASRDSLSTDTQYF
TGTGCCAGCAGGGACAGCCTAAGCACAGATACGCAGTATTTT
>TRBV9|TRBJ1-1|TRBD1|NA
CASSGRQGVGNTEAFF
TGTGCCAGCAGCGGGAGACAGGGAGTAGGGAACACTGAAGCTTTCTTT
>TRBV7-2|TRBJ2-2|NA|NA
CASSLEGVRATGELFF
TGTGCCAGCAGCTTAGAGGGGGTCCGTGCCACCGGGGAGCTGTTTTTT
>TRBV28|TRBJ2-7|TRBD1|NA
CASSLFPGTGAYEQYF
TGTGCCAGCAGTTTATTTCCCGGGACAGGGGCCTACGAGCAGTACTTC
>TRBV4-2|TRBJ1-2|TRBD1|NA
CASSQLLGQGAVGYTF
TGTGCCAGCAGCCAACTCCTCGGACAGGGAGCGGTTGGCTACACCTTC
>TRBV7-2|TRBJ2-3|TRBD1|NA
CASSLVPTGGTDTQYF
TGTGCCAGCAGCTTAGTTCCGACAGGGGGCACAGATACGCAGTATTTT
>TRBV9|TRBJ2-1|TRBD1|NA
CASSVGDRENEQFF
TGTGCCAGCAGCGTAGGGGACAGGGAAAATGAGCAGTTCTTC
>TRBV2|TRBJ1-5|NA|NA
CASVSRRTQPQHF
TGTGCCAGTGTCTCCAGGCGCACTCAGCCCCAGCATTTT
>TRBV4-3|TRBJ1-2|NA|NA
CASSQEVSGFYGYTF
TGCGCCAGCAGCCAAGAGGTCTCAGGGTTCTATGGCTACACCTTC
>TRBV6-1|TRBJ2-5|TRBD1|NA
CASSTRTGGVETQYF
TGTGCCAGCAGTACCAGGACAGGGGGCGTCGAGACCCAGTACTTC
>TRBV27|TRBJ2-3|NA|NA
CASSFGRNTDTQYF
TGTGCCAGCAGTTTCGGGAGAAACACAGATACGCAGTATTTT
>TRBV6-1|TRBJ2-7|TRBD1|NA
CASRGDRGDRYEQYF
TGTGCCAGCAGGGGGGACAGGGGGGACCGCTACGAGCAGTACTTC
>TRBV7-9|TRBJ2-5|TRBD1|NA
CASSFGTAKETQYF
TGTGCCAGCAGCTTCGGGACAGCGAAAGAGACCCAGTACTTC
>TRBV5-4|TRBJ2-7|TRBD2|NA
CASSRLLKREAYEQYF
TGTGCCAGCAGCAGGCTCCTAAAGCGGGAGGCCTACGAGCAGTACTTC
>TRBV10-3|TRBJ1-5|TRBD1|NA
CAISETGERNQPQHF
TGTGCCATCAGTGAGACAGGGGAACGCAATCAGCCCCAGCATTTT
>TRBV5-1|TRBJ2-1|TRBD2|once
CASSLPRREGSYNEQFF
TGCGCCAGCAGCTTGCCGCGGCGGGAGGGTTCCTACAATGAGCAGTTCTTC
>TRBV28|TRBJ1-1|TRBD1|NA
CASSLVGNRGLNTEAFF
TGTGCCAGCAGTCTAGTCGGGAACAGGGGGCTGAACACTGAAGCTTTCTTT
>TRBV6-6|TRBJ2-7|NA|NA
CASCRANSGGYEQYF
TGTGCCAGCTGCAGGGCAAATAGTGGTGGTTACGAGCAGTACTTC
>TRBV7-8|TRBJ2-6|NA|NA
CASSPYRRLGANVLTF
TGTGCCAGCAGCCCCTATAGGAGGTTAGGGGCCAACGTCCTGACTTTC
>TRBV28|TRBJ2-5|TRBD1|NA
CASSSGTGGVETQYF
TGTGCCAGCAGTTCAGGGACAGGCGGCGTAGAGACCCAGTACTTC
>TRBV7-8|TRBJ2-2|TRBD2|NA
CASMGAGTTNTGELFF
TGTGCCAGCATGGGAGCCGGGACTACTAACACCGGGGAGCTGTTTTTT
>TRBV9|TRBJ2-3|TRBD2|NA
CASSPGTSGSTQYF
TGTGCCAGCAGCCCCGGGACTAGCGGGAGCACGCAGTATTTT
>TRBV9|TRBJ2-3|NA|NA
CASSVTGGGVDTQYF
TGTGCCAGCAGCGTAACGGGGGGCGGTGTAGATACGCAGTATTTT
>TRBV4-1|TRBJ2-1|TRBD2|NA
CASSLRLAGGPGGNEQFF
TGCGCCAGCAGCCTAAGACTAGCGGGAGGGCCTGGTGGGAATGAGCAGTTCTTC
>TRBV19|TRBJ1-5|NA|NA
CASSITGSGGNQPQHF
TGTGCCAGTAGTATTACCGGATCGGGTGGCAATCAGCCCCAGCATTTT
>TRBV7-9|TRBJ2-7|NA|NA
CASSFGVLKSYEQYF
TGTGCCAGCAGCTTCGGGGTACTGAAATCCTACGAGCAGTACTTC
>TRBV6-5|TRBJ1-4|NA|few
CASSYNTGRRELFF
TGTGCCAGCAGTTACAACACCGGGAGAAGAGAACTGTTTTTT
>TRBV7-2|TRBJ2-3|TRBD2|NA
CASSLGRLAGGTDTQYF
TGTGCCAGCAGCTTAGGGCGGCTAGCGGGGGGGACAGATACGCAGTATTTT
>TRBV6-5|TRBJ2-7|TRBD2|NA
CASSYSLAGGYEQYF
TGTGCCAGCAGTTACTCGTTAGCGGGAGGCTACGAGCAGTACTTC
>TRBV27|TRBJ1-1|TRBD1|NA
CASSPDRVNTEAFF
TGTGCCAGCAGTCCTGACAGGGTGAACACTGAAGCTTTCTTT
>TRBV28|TRBJ1-2|TRBD1|NA
CASRPAGQLYGYTF
TGTGCCAGCAGACCTGCGGGACAGCTCTATGGCTACACCTTC
>TRBV7-6|TRBJ1-6|TRBD1|once
CASSPTGGGNSPLHF
TGTGCCAGCAGCCCAACAGGGGGCGGGAATTCACCCCTCCACTTT
>TRBV6-6|TRBJ2-7|NA|NA
CASLSRDFPSYEQYF
TGTGCCAGCCTCTCCCGGGACTTCCCCTCCTACGAGCAGTACTTC
>TRBV5-1|TRBJ1-4|TRBD1|NA
CASSLGTGKEKLFF
TGCGCCAGCAGCTTAGGGACAGGGAAGGAAAAACTGTTTTTT